The present TCR beta chain was sequenced within a study of blood T cells in healthy people across ages. Findings and caveats of the study: Comparison with aged donors showed that long-lived donors had more naive CD4+ cells and higher diversity.

PCR was performed a second time for about 7 to 12 cycles using a sample-barcoded 5' primer and a J-beta primer mix. Each single sample gave us at least 2.5 million CDR3-containing paired-end reads. TCRdb fed the 5' RACE reads into MiXCR, producing one record per CDR3 protein. This table holds around 900,000 distinct CDR3 sequences, 29% found once. Each donor gave roughly 9.1 milliliters of peripheral blood. This clonotype was counted many times. Antigen: not known. There are 16 residues in the CDR3. Germline V gene data show CDR1 as LGHNA and CDR2 as YSLEER. V lost 1 base, J lost 1 base, and 12 bases lay in between.

This chain uses TRBV4-3 with TRBJ2-3, with D unresolved. This TCR was sampled from a woman aged 80 or over in good health. The specimen sequenced was blood. The CDR3, as DNA: TGCGCCAGCAGCCAAGGTGCGGCTGGGCGCACAGATACGCAGTATTTT. It specifies CASSQGAAGRTDTQYF.